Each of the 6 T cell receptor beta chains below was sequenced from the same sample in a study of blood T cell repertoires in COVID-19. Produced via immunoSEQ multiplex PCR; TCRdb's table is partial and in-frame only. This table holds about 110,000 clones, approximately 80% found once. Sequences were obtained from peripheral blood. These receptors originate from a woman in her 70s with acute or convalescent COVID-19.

The CDR3 spells CATRGQGGTGELFF. DNA for the CDR3: TGTGCCACCAGAGGACAGGGTGGCACCGGGGAGCTGTTTTTT. The chain joins TRBV24-1 to TRBJ2-2; 8 positions match TRBD1. The ends lost 7 bases at V and 4 bases at J; junction bases unmatched: 4. The CDR3 length is 14 residues. CDR1 KGHDR and CDR2 SFDVKD come from the germline V gene.

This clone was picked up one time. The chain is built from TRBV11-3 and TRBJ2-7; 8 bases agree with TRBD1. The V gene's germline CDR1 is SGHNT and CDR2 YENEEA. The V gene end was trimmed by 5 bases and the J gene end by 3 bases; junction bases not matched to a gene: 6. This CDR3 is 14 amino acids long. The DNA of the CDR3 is TGTGCCAGCAGCCGAGGGGACAGGCGCTACGAGCAGTACTTC. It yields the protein CASSRGDRRYEQYF.

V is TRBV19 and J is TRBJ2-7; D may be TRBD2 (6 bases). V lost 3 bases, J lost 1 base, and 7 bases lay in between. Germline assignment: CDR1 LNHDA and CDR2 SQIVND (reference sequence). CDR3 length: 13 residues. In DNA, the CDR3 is TGTGCCAGTAGTATGCGGGGTTCCTACGAGCAGTACTTC. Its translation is CASSMRGSYEQYF.

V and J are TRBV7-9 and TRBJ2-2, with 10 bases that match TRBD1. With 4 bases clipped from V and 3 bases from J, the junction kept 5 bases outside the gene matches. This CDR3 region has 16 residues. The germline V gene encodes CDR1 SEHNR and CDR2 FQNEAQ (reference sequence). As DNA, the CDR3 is TGTGCCAGCAGCTCACGACAGGGGGCGGACACCGGGGAGCTGTTTTTT. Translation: CASSSRQGADTGELFF.

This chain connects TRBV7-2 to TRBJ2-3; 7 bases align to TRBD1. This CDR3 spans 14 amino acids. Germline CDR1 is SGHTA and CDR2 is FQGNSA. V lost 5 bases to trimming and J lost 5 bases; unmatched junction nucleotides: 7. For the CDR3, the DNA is TGTGCCAGCAGCCCCAGACAGGGCCAAGATACGCAGTATTTT. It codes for CASSPRQGQDTQYF.

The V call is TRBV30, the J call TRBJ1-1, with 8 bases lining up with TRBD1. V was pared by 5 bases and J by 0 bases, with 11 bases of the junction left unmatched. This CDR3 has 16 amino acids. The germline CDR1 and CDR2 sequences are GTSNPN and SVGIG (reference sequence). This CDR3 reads CAWSGGAGEMNTEAFF. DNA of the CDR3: TGTGCCTGGTCAGGGGGCGCGGGGGAAATGAACACTGAAGCTTTCTTT.